This T cell receptor (beta chain) was retrieved from a study of T-cell memory formation after mild COVID-19. As for the study in general: Each donor largely had its own TCR clusters.

This clonotype was counted a few times. Trimming pared 2 bases from V and 0 bases from J, leaving 13 bases between. Per germline, CDR1 SGDLS and CDR2 YYNGEE. This CDR3 is built from 16 residues. TCRdb re-derived calls from the 5' RACE reads in MiXCR, one entry per CDR3 protein. The sample holds around 160,000 distinct CDR3 sequences, 11% seen once. The sequencing sample was made of PBMCs or a T cell subset sorted from them (not recorded which). This chain joins TRBV9 and TRBJ2-3; tentatively, D is TRBD1 (5 bases). This TCR came from a man aged 18 to 35 who had mild COVID-19 (a few samples of this study predate the infection). Cell type and time point are not known. CDR3 sequence: CASSVNSGPSTDTQYF. CDR3 bases: TGTGCCAGCAGCGTGAACTCAGGGCCTAGCACAGATACGCAGTATTTT.